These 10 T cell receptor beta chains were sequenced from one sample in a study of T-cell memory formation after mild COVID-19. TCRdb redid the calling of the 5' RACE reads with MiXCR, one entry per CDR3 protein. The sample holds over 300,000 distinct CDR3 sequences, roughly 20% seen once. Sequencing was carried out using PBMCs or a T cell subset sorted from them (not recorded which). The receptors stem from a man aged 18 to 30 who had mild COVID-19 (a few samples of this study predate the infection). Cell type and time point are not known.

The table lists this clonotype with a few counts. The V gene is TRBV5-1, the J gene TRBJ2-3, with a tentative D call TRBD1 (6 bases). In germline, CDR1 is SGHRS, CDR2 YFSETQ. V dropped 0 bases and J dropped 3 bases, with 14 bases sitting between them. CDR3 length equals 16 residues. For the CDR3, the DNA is TGCGCCAGCAGCTTGGGGGCAGGGGATTTAACAGATACGCAGTATTTT. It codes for CASSLGAGDLTDTQYF. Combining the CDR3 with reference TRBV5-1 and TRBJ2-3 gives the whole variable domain KAGVTQTPRYLIKTRGQQVTLSCSPISGHRSVSWYQQTPGQGLQFLFEYFSETQRNKGNFPGRFSGRQFSNSRSEMNVSTLELGDSALYLCASSLGAGDLTDTQYFGPGTRLTVL.

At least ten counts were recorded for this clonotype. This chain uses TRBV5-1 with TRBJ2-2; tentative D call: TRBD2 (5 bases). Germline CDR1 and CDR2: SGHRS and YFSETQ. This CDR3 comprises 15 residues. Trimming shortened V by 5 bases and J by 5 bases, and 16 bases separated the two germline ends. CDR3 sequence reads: CASSPDFSGTGELFF. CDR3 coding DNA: TGCGCCAGCAGTCCGGATTTCTCGGGGACCGGGGAGCTGTTTTTT.

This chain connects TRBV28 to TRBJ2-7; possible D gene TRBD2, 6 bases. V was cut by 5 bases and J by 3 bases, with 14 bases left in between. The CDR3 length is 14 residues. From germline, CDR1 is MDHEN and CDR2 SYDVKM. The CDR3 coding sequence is TGTGCCAGCAGTCTCTTCGGGGGTAACTACGAGCAGTACGTC. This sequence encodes CASSLFGGNYEQYV.

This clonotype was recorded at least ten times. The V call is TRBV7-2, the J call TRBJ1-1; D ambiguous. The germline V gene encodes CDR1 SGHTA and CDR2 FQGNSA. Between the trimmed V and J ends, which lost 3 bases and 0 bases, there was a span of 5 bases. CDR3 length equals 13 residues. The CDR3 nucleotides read TGTGCCAGCAGCTTGCAGTTGAACACTGAAGCTTTCTTT. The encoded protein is CASSLQLNTEAFF. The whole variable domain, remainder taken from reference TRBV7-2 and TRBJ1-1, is GAGVSQSPSNKVTEKGKDVELRCDPISGHTALYWYRQSLGQGLEFLIYFQGNSAPDKSGLPSDRFSAERTGGSVSTLTIQRTQQEDSAVYLCASSLQLNTEAFFGQGTRLTVV.

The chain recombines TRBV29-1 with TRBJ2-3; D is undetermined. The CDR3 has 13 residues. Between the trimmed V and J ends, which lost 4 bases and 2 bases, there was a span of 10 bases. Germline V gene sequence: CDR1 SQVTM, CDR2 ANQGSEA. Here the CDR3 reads CSVAPRHTDTQYF. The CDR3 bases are TGCAGCGTTGCCCCTAGACACACAGATACGCAGTATTTT.

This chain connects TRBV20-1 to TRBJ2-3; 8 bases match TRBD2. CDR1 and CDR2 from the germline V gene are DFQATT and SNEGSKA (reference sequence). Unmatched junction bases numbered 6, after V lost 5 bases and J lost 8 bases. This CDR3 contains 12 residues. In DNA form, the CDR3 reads TGCAGTGCTTCGGGGGGGCCGTTTACGCAGTATTTT. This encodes CSASGGPFTQYF.

CDR3 DNA sequence: TGTGCCAGCAGCCTCGTTCGACTCAGTTCACCCCTCCACTTT. It yields the protein CASSLVRLSSPLHF. The genes are TRBV6-2 or TRBV6-3 and TRBJ1-6; no clear D. From germline, CDR1 is MNHEY and CDR2 SVGEGT. V lost 6 bases to trimming and J lost 9 bases, with 15 bases between them. This CDR3 comprises 14 residues.

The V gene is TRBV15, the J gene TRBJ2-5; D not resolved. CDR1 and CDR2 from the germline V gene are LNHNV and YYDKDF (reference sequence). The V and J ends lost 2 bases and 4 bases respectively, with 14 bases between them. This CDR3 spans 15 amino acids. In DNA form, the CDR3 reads TGTGCCACCAGCAGAATACGGGCCGAGGCAGAGACCCAGTACTTC. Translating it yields CATSRIRAEAETQYF.

The CDR3 loop reads CASSVRQGFANYGYTF. DNA of the CDR3: TGTGCCAGCAGCGTTAGACAGGGGTTTGCTAACTATGGCTACACCTTC. The V gene is TRBV7-2, the J gene TRBJ1-2; 8 nucleotides match TRBD1. Germline V gene lookup returns CDR1 SGHTA and CDR2 FQGNSA. CDR3 size: 16 residues. Germline trimming cut 5 bases from V and 0 bases from J; bases unmatched to any gene: 8. The variable domain in full, with the rest retrieved from reference TRBV7-2 and TRBJ1-2, is GAGVSQSPSNKVTEKGKDVELRCDPISGHTALYWYRQSLGQGLEFLIYFQGNSAPDKSGLPSDRFSAERTGGSVSTLTIQRTQQEDSAVYLCASSVRQGFANYGYTFGSGTRLTVV.

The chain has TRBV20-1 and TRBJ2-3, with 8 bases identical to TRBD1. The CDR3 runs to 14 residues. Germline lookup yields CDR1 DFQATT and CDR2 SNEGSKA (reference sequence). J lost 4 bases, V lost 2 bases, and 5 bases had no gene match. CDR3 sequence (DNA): TGCAGTGCTAGATCCCCGACAGGGGCAGATACGCAGTATTTT. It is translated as CSARSPTGADTQYF.